These T cell receptor beta chains were read from a single sample in a study of shared clonotypes between healthy human individuals. Using immunoSEQ multiplex PCR, the repertoire was profiled, and TCRdb retains in-frame clones only, with some absent. This sample has roughly 2.2 million clones, with less than 95% found just once. The source material was naive CD4+ T cells from PBMCs. The receptors originated from a man aged 18 to 30 in good health. Some clones in this sample may be carry-over from other donors' samples. Both conserved end residues are part of each CDR3. The order of the fields is D gene, V gene, J gene, clone size, CDR3 protein, CDR3 DNA. D genes are given only for firm matches. Expanded clones are given a class, and other clones once, few, many or no size at all.

>-|TRBV27|TRBJ1-2|once
CASSLRDANYGYTF
TGTGCCAGCAGTTTAAGGGACGCTAACTATGGCTACACCTTC
>-|TRBV30|TRBJ1-1|-
CAWSVYTAYTEAFF
TGTGCCTGGAGTGTATATACAGCTTACACTGAAGCTTTCTTT
>-|TRBV5-1|TRBJ1-2|once
CASSSGGNYGYTF
TGCGCCAGCAGCTCGGGTGGGAACTATGGCTACACCTTC
>TRBD1|TRBV11-2|TRBJ2-1|few
CASSQTTGGNEQFF
TGTGCCAGCAGCCAGACAACAGGGGGCAATGAGCAGTTCTTC
>-|TRBV30|TRBJ1-3|-
CAWRAGNTIYF
TGTGCCTGGAGGGCTGGAAACACCATATATTTT
>-|TRBV12-5|TRBJ2-2|-
CASGLAPNTGELFF
TGTGCTAGTGGTTTGGCTCCCAACACCGGGGAGCTGTTTTTT
>TRBD2|TRBV5-1|TRBJ2-5|once
CASSLGLAGEETQYF
TGCGCCAGCAGCTTGGGGCTAGCGGGAGAAGAGACCCAGTACTTC
>TRBD2|TRBV19|TRBJ2-7|once
CATRTPSGRKSSYEQYF
TGTGCCACGCGAACCCCTAGCGGGAGGAAGAGCTCCTACGAGCAGTACTTC
>-|TRBV7-3|TRBJ1-1|-
CASSPSAMNTEAFF
TGTGCCAGCAGCCCATCAGCAATGAACACTGAAGCTTTCTTT
>TRBD1|TRBV29-1|TRBJ2-7|-
CSVEEGQGYEQYF
TGCAGCGTTGAAGAGGGACAGGGCTACGAGCAGTACTTC
>TRBD2|TRBV7-3|TRBJ2-1|-
CASKRTSGSDNEQFF
TGTGCCAGCAAAAGGACTAGCGGGAGTGACAATGAGCAGTTCTTC
>-|TRBV28|TRBJ1-1|-
CASSPGPTRKTEAFF
TGTGCCAGCAGTCCAGGACCGACCCGGAAAACTGAAGCTTTCTTT
>TRBD1|TRBV28|TRBJ2-2|-
CASSSRDRGNGELFF
TGTGCCAGCAGTAGTCGGGACAGGGGAAACGGGGAGCTGTTTTTT
>-|TRBV4-2|TRBJ2-1|-
CASSQDHGAYNEQFF
TGTGCCAGCAGCCAAGATCACGGGGCCTACAATGAGCAGTTCTTC
>-|TRBV27|TRBJ2-2|-
CASSMGRMNTGELFF
TGTGCCAGCAGTATGGGACGGATGAACACCGGGGAGCTGTTTTTT
>-|TRBV19|TRBJ1-5|-
CATEQGFNQPQHF
TGTGCCACCGAGCAGGGTTTCAATCAGCCCCAGCATTTT
>-|TRBV6-1|TRBJ2-4|-
CASRQTLAKNIQYF
TGTGCCAGCAGACAGACCCTAGCCAAAAACATTCAGTACTTC
>TRBD2|TRBV7-9|TRBJ2-7|-
CASSLVERTSGREQYF
TGTGCCAGCAGCTTAGTGGAGAGGACTAGCGGGCGTGAGCAGTACTTC
>-|TRBV7-8|TRBJ2-1|once
CASSTQRGRYNEQFF
TGTGCCAGCAGCACCCAAAGGGGAAGATACAATGAGCAGTTCTTC
>-|TRBV28|TRBJ1-5|once
CASARGGGGSNQPQHF
TGTGCCAGCGCCCGGGGGGGCGGGGGTAGCAATCAGCCCCAGCATTTT
>-|TRBV6-1|TRBJ2-7|-
CASKVLYEQYF
TGTGCCAGCAAGGTCCTCTACGAGCAGTACTTC
>TRBD1|TRBV5-1|TRBJ1-2|-
CASSLFGDRETAAF
TGCGCCAGCAGCTTGTTTGGGGACAGGGAAACGGCGGCCTTC